The 7 T cell receptor beta chains reported below all come from one sample, sequenced in a study of cytomegalovirus exposure and HLA in healthy donors. The PCR had 60 Vbeta and 13 Jbeta primers. The method was immunoSEQ multiplex PCR; TCRdb's version includes in-frame clones alone and lacks a portion of them. The data hold about 150,000 clones, with roughly three fifths observed a single time. The sample consisted of PBMCs. Every receptor here comes from a male donor in good health and CMV-seronegative.

In DNA, the CDR3 is TGCGCCAGCAGGGTGGGGGGGGCCAGGGGCCCGCTGGACACTGAAGCTTTCTTT. It is translated as CASRVGGARGPLDTEAFF. The gene calls are TRBV4-1 and TRBJ1-1; D is possibly TRBD1 (6 bases). CDR3 length equals 18 residues. Deletions cut 6 bases from V and 3 bases from J, with 26 bases between. Germline loops: CDR1 MGHRA, CDR2 YSYEKL.

This clone has just a few counts. The J gene is TRBJ2-3, the V gene TRBV27, with 9 bases identical to TRBD1. Per germline, CDR1 MNHEY and CDR2 SMNVEV (reference sequence). The CDR3 is made up of 16 amino acids. V was clipped by 4 bases and J by 1 base; unmatched bases: 6. CDR3 nucleotide sequence: TGTGCCAGCAGTTCAACAGGGGGCTTGGGCACAGATACGCAGTATTTT. It yields the protein CASSSTGGLGTDTQYF.

The chain uses TRBV28 and TRBJ2-2; D gene unclear. The V gene lost 3 bases and the J gene lost 2 bases, with 10 bases spanning the gap. CDR1 and CDR2 (germline): MDHEN, SYDVKM. The CDR3 runs to 15 residues. The CDR3 DNA sequence: TGTGCCAGCAGTTTCCTATCCACCAACACCGGGGAGCTGTTTTTT. It specifies CASSFLSTNTGELFF.

This clone was seen a handful of times. CDR3 DNA: TGTGCCAGCAGAACTCTGACAGGGGTCGTTGAAGCTTTCTTT. As protein: CASRTLTGVVEAFF. The chain carries TRBV2 and TRBJ1-1; 8 nucleotides line up with TRBD1. The CDR3 contains 14 residues. Germline V gene data show CDR1 as SNHLY and CDR2 as FYNNEI. After removal of 6 bases from V and 7 bases from J, the junction contained 10 bases not matched to a gene. The full variable domain, its missing parts supplied by reference TRBV2 and TRBJ1-1, is EPEVTQTPSHQVTQMGQEVILRCVPISNHLYFYWYRQILGQKVEFLVSFYNNEISEKSEIFDDQFSVERPDGSNFTLKIRSTKLEDSAMYFCASRTLTGVVEAFFGQGTRLTVV.

V is TRBV13 and J is TRBJ1-1; D remains ambiguous. V was cut by 6 bases and J by 6 bases, with 11 bases left in between. CDR1 is PRHDT, CDR2 FYEKMQ, per germline (reference sequence). The CDR3 is 12 amino acids. Here the CDR3 reads CASSHVSPEAFF. In DNA, the CDR3 is TGTGCCAGCAGTCACGTCAGTCCTGAAGCTTTCTTT.

The CDR3 sequence is CASSLSGTVNQPQHF. CDR3 DNA: TGTGCCAGCAGTTTATCCGGGACAGTCAATCAGCCCCAGCATTTT. The rearrangement joins TRBV27 to TRBJ1-5; 7 bases align to TRBD1. Trimming at V came to 0 bases and at J to 3 bases, leaving 2 bases not matched to a gene. This CDR3 is built from 15 residues. Germline V gives CDR1 MNHEY, CDR2 SMNVEV (reference sequence).

The CDR3 DNA sequence: TGTGCCAGCAAGGCAGGGGGCTCAGGTGGCTACACCTTC. It yields the protein CASKAGGSGGYTF. The gene calls are TRBV2 and TRBJ1-2; TRBD1 aligns across 8 bases. The germline V gene encodes CDR1 SNHLY and CDR2 FYNNEI. The CDR3 is made up of 13 amino acids. With V trimmed by 7 bases and J by 7 bases, 8 bases remained unmatched. The full variable domain, rest sourced from reference TRBV2 and TRBJ1-2, is EPEVTQTPSHQVTQMGQEVILRCVPISNHLYFYWYRQILGQKVEFLVSFYNNEISEKSEIFDDQFSVERPDGSNFTLKIRSTKLEDSAMYFCASKAGGSGGYTFGSGTRLTVV.